These 20 T cell receptor beta chains originate from one sample sequenced in a study of blood T cell repertoires in COVID-19. Repertoires were generated with immunoSEQ multiplex PCR, while TCRdb's copy carries only in-frame clones and drops some. Among around 100,000 clones, about 82% were seen once, and the ten largest hold around 15%. Specimen: peripheral blood. The source is a man aged 50 or older with active or convalescent COVID-19.

The gene calls are TRBV27 and TRBJ1-1; 8 bases fit TRBD1. The CDR3 loop spans 17 amino acids. V lost 4 bases and J lost 1; bases outside the gene matches: 11. Germline V CDR1 and CDR2: MNHEY, SMNVEV (reference sequence). The CDR3 reads CASSSPHRGKGNTEAFF. CDR3 in DNA: TGTGCCAGCAGTTCCCCCCACAGGGGGAAGGGGAACACTGAAGCTTTCTTT.

J is TRBJ2-2 and V is TRBV2; 9 bases align to TRBD2. This CDR3 contains 14 residues. The V gene end was trimmed by 8 bases and the J gene end by 2 bases; junction bases not matched to a gene: 3. Germline values: CDR1 SNHLY, CDR2 FYNNEI. CDR3 nucleotide sequence: TGTGCCAGCCGACTAGCGGATAACACCGGGGAGCTGTTTTTT. Residues: CASRLADNTGELFF.

This clone was seen more than once but under ten times. The chain links TRBV24-1 to TRBJ1-5; 10 bases align to TRBD1. This CDR3 has 14 amino acids. The V gene's germline CDR1 is KGHDR and CDR2 SFDVKD. With V trimmed by 3 bases and J by 10 bases, 5 bases remained unmatched. The chain's CDR3 is CATSDNDRGQPQHF. The CDR3 DNA follows: TGTGCCACCAGTGATAATGACAGGGGGCAACCCCAGCATTTT.

This clone was seen a few times. The chain combines TRBV7-9 with TRBJ2-7, with TRBD1 matching over 7 bases. V lost 1 base, J lost 3 bases, and 6 bases stayed unmatched. This CDR3 has 15 residues. The V gene's germline CDR1 is SEHNR and CDR2 FQNEAQ (reference sequence). CDR3 bases: TGTGCCAGCAGCTTAGAGGGACAGACCTACTACGAGCAGTACTTC. It translates to CASSLEGQTYYEQYF.

The chain links TRBV5-1 to TRBJ1-4, with 9 bases matching TRBD1. This CDR3 is 15 amino acids long. The germline V gene has CDR1 SGHRS and CDR2 YFSETQ. Unmatched junction bases numbered 12, after V lost 5 bases and J lost 10 bases. The CDR3: CASRGTGLNFGKLFF. The CDR3 coding sequence is TGCGCCAGCAGAGGGACAGGGTTGAATTTTGGAAAACTGTTTTTT.

V is TRBV18 and J is TRBJ2-7; TRBD2 is a possible D gene (5 bases). The V end was cut by 1 base, the J end by 6 bases, with 7 bases between. The CDR3 covers 12 residues. Germline loops: CDR1 KGHSH, CDR2 LQKENI. The CDR3 sequence: CASSPLGGEQYF. In DNA form, the CDR3 reads TGTGCCAGCTCACCACTCGGAGGCGAGCAGTACTTC.

The CDR3 DNA sequence: TGTGCCAGCAGTCCAAATCAGGGGTCCTATGGCTACACCTTC. It codes for CASSPNQGSYGYTF. V and J are TRBV27 and TRBJ1-2, with D tentatively TRBD1 (6 bases). Trimming stripped 5 bases from V and 4 bases from J, with 14 bases between. This CDR3 contains 14 residues. Per the germline V gene, CDR1 is MNHEY and CDR2 is SMNVEV (reference sequence).

This chain uses TRBV10-1 with TRBJ2-1; possibly TRBD2 for D (6 bases). Trimming shortened V by 4 bases and J by 4 bases, and 8 bases separated the two germline ends. The germline gives CDR1 WNHNN, CDR2 SYGVQD (reference sequence). CDR3 length: 13 residues. For the CDR3, the DNA is TGCGCCAGCAGTGTAGGAGGGTACAATGAGCAGTTCTTC. This translates into CASSVGGYNEQFF.

This sequence joins TRBV13 and TRBJ2-1; the D gene is possibly TRBD1 (6 bases). Trimming left V 3 bases short and J 4 bases short, with 16 bases between. CDR1 and CDR2 (germline): PRHDT, FYEKMQ (reference sequence). The CDR3 is made up of 16 amino acids. This chain's CDR3 is CASSFTHGQNYNEQFF. The DNA of the CDR3 is TGTGCCAGCAGCTTCACCCACGGACAGAATTACAATGAGCAGTTCTTC.

The chain links TRBV13 to TRBJ1-6; 9 positions agree with TRBD1. The CDR3 has 13 residues. V lost 1 base to trimming and J lost 14 bases; unmatched junction nucleotides: 3. The germline V gene encodes CDR1 PRHDT and CDR2 FYEKMQ (reference sequence). The CDR3 loop is CASSLDRGQTLHF. The DNA of the CDR3 is TGTGCCAGCAGCTTAGACAGGGGGCAAACCCTCCACTTT.

V is TRBV7-2 and J is TRBJ1-2; a possible D gene is TRBD1 (6 bases). The CDR3 has 14 residues. CDR1 SGHTA and CDR2 FQGNSA come from the germline V gene. V was shortened by 3 bases and J by 4 bases, with 12 bases between the two germline ends. The CDR3 DNA follows: TGTGCCAGCAGCTTCCCGCAGGGGCTCTATGGCTACACCTTC. Translation gives CASSFPQGLYGYTF.

The J gene is TRBJ2-1, the V gene TRBV6-5; 7 nucleotides agree with TRBD2. This CDR3 comprises 15 residues. Germline CDR1 and CDR2: MNHEY and SVGAGI. The V and J ends lost 3 bases and 5 bases, in that order; junction bases with no gene match: 7. For the CDR3, the DNA is TGTGCCAGCAGTTATTCAGCGGGAACGGACAATGAGCAGTTCTTC. Its protein product is CASSYSAGTDNEQFF.

The chain recombines TRBV9 with TRBJ1-1, with D hard to call. The germline V and J ends were trimmed by 0 bases and 10 bases, with 16 bases remaining between them. Looked up from germline, CDR1 is SGDLS and CDR2 is YYNGEE. The CDR3 totals 14 residues. The CDR3 loop reads CASSVGSLDLGAFF. CDR3 sequence (DNA): TGTGCCAGCAGCGTAGGTAGTCTCGACTTAGGAGCTTTCTTT.

The gene calls are TRBV3-1 (or the pseudogene TRBV3-2) and TRBJ1-5; no firm D call. The CDR3 covers 13 residues. Germline loops: CDR1 LGHDT, CDR2 YNNKEL (reference sequence). V was pared by 1 base and J by 5 bases, with 6 bases between. The CDR3 DNA follows: TGTGCCAGCAGCCAAGTCCCCGATCAGCCCCAGCATTTT. Encoded protein: CASSQVPDQPQHF.

This clone was counted once. This sequence joins TRBV15 and TRBJ1-1; D not resolved. The V end lost 0 bases, the J end lost 8 bases, and 10 bases lay between the germline ends. The length of the CDR3 is 13 residues. Germline V gives CDR1 LNHNV, CDR2 YYDKDF (reference sequence). The CDR3 protein is CATSRDPTDEAFF. The CDR3 region has the DNA TGTGCCACCAGCAGAGATCCTACAGACGAAGCTTTCTTT.

The rearrangement joins TRBV4-1 to TRBJ1-1, with a weak D call TRBD1 (5 bases). This CDR3 is 14 amino acids long. V lost 5 bases and J lost 2, with 12 bases in between. From germline, CDR1 is MGHRA and CDR2 YSYEKL. In nucleotides, the CDR3 is TGCGCCAGCAGCTACTTGACAGCTAACACTGAAGCTTTCTTT. It yields the protein CASSYLTANTEAFF.

CDR3 in amino acids: CASGVEPGPQHF. CDR3 in DNA: TGTGCTAGTGGAGTGGAGCCGGGGCCCCAGCATTTT. The chain carries TRBV12-5 and TRBJ1-5; D remains unclear. The CDR3 has 12 residues. Per the germline V gene, CDR1 is LGHNT and CDR2 is FRNRAP. The germline V and J ends were trimmed by 6 bases and 9 bases, with 12 bases remaining between them.

The chain combines TRBV30 with TRBJ2-5; D uncertain. Germline V CDR1 and CDR2: GTSNPN, SVGIG (reference sequence). The CDR3 extends over 11 amino acids. Trimming stripped 0 bases from V and 5 bases from J, with 4 bases between. Here the CDR3 DNA reads TGTGCCTGGAGTGTAGCCGAGACCCAGTACTTC. This gives the protein CAWSVAETQYF.

This chain joins TRBV5-6 and TRBJ1-5, with D unresolved. Trimming pared 0 bases from V and 3 bases from J, leaving 10 bases between. The CDR3 has 15 amino acids. CDR1 SGHDT and CDR2 YYEEEE come from the germline V gene. The CDR3 spells CASSLGQASNQPQHF. CDR3 sequence (DNA): TGTGCCAGCAGCTTGGGCCAGGCGTCCAATCAGCCCCAGCATTTT.

This chain uses TRBV10-3 with TRBJ2-1; 11 bases line up with TRBD2. Germline V lookup: CDR1 ENHRY, CDR2 SYGVKD. CDR3 size: 14 residues. Trimming at V came to 7 bases and at J to 10 bases, leaving 9 bases not matched to a gene. The CDR3, as DNA: TGTGCCATCAACCCACTAGCGGGAGTTGGCGAGCAGTTCTTC. This encodes CAINPLAGVGEQFF.